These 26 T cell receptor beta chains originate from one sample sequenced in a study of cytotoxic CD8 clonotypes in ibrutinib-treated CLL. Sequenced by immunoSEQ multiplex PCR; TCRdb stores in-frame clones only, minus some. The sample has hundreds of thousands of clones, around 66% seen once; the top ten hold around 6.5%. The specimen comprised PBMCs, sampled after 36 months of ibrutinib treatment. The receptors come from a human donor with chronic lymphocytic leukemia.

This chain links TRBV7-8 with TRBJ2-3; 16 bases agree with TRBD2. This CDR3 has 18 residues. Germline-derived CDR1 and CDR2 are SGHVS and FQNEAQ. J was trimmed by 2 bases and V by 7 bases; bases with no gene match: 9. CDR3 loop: CASNKGLAGGPNTDTQYF. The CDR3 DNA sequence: TGTGCCAGCAACAAGGGACTAGCGGGGGGGCCTAACACAGATACGCAGTATTTT.

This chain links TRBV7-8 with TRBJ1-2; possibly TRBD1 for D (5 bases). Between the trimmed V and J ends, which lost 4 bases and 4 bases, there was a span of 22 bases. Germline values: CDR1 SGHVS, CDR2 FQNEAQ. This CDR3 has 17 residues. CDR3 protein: CASSSWGVPPRAYGYTF. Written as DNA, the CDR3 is TGTGCCAGCAGCTCGTGGGGGGTGCCCCCGCGGGCCTATGGCTACACCTTC.

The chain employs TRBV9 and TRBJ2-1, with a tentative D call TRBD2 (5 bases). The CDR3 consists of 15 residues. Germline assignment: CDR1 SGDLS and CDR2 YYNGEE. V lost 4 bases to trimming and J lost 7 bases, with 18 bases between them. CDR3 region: CASSSGGSPTNEQFF. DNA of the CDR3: TGTGCCAGCAGCTCCGGCGGGTCCCCGACGAATGAGCAGTTCTTC. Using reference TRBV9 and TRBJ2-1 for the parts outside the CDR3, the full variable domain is DSGVTQTPKHLITATGQRVTLRCSPRSGDLSVYWYQQSLDQGLQFLIQYYNGEERAKGNILERFSAQQFPDLHSELNLSSLELGDSALYFCASSSGGSPTNEQFFGPGTRLTVL.

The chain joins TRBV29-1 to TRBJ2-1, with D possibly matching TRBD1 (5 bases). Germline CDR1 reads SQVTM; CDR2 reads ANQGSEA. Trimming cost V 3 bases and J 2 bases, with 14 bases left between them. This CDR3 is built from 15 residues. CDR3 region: CSVERSRVTYNEQFF. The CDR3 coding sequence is TGCAGCGTTGAGAGGAGCAGGGTTACCTACAATGAGCAGTTCTTC.

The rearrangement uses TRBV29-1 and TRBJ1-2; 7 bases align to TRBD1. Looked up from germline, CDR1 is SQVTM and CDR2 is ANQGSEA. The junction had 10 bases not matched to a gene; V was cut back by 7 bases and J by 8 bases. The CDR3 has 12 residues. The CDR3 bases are TGCAGCGCCCTGACAGGGACAGACGGCTACACCTTC. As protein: CSALTGTDGYTF.

The CDR3 DNA reads TGCGCCAGCGCAACAGGGGCTCCGAACTATGGCTACACCTTC. It codes for CASATGAPNYGYTF. This chain uses TRBV5-1 with TRBJ1-2; 7 bases agree with TRBD1. CDR3 length: 14 residues. Per germline, CDR1 SGHRS and CDR2 YFSETQ. The trim removed 7 bases at V and 2 bases at J, leaving 8 bases unmatched.

The CDR3 loop is CATFRAGTSNYGYTF. In nucleotides, the CDR3 is TGTGCCACCTTCCGGGCGGGGACCTCTAACTATGGCTACACCTTC. The chain combines TRBV6-5 with TRBJ1-2, with D perhaps matching TRBD1 (5 bases). V was cut by 10 bases and J by 0 bases, with 18 bases left in between. This CDR3 comprises 15 residues. Germline CDR1 reads MNHEY; CDR2 reads SVGAGI.

In DNA form, the CDR3 reads TGTGCCAGCAGTTTTCGCCGGCCTCAGTACGAGCAGTACTTC. Amino acid sequence: CASSFRRPQYEQYF. The V call is TRBV28, the J call TRBJ2-7, with no clear D. Trimming left V 3 bases short and J 4 bases short, with 13 bases between. The CDR3 sequence is 14 residues long. Germline CDR1 and CDR2: MDHEN and SYDVKM.

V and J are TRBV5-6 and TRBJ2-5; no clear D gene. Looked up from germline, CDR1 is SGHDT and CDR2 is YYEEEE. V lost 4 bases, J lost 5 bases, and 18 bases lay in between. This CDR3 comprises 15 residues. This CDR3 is CASSHMLGIGETQYF. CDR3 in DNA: TGTGCCAGCAGCCACATGCTGGGTATTGGGGAGACCCAGTACTTC.

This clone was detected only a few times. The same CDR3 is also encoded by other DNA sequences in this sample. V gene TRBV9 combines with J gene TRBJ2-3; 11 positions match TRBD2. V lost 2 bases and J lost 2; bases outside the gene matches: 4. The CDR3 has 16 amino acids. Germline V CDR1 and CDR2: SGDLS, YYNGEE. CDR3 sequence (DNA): TGTGCCAGCAGCGTGGGGACTAGCGGATCCACAGATACGCAGTATTTT. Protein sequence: CASSVGTSGSTDTQYF.

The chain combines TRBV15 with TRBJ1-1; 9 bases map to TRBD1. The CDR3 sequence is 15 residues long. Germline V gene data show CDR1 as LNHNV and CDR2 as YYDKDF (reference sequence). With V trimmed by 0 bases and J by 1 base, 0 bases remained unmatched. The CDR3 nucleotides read TGTGCCACCAGCAGAGAGACAGGGGGGAACACTGAAGCTTTCTTT. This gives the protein CATSRETGGNTEAFF. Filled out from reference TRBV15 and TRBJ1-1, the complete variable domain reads DAMVIQNPRYQVTQFGKPVTLSCSQTLNHNVMYWYQQKSSQAPKLLFHYYDKDFNNEADTPDNFQSRRPNTSFCFLDIRSPGLGDTAMYLCATSRETGGNTEAFFGQGTRLTVV.

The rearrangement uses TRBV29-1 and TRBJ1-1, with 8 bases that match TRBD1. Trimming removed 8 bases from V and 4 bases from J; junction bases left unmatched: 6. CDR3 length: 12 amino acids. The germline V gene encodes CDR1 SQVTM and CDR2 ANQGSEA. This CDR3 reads CSSRTGRTEAFF. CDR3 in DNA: TGCAGCTCTCGGACAGGGCGCACTGAAGCTTTCTTT.

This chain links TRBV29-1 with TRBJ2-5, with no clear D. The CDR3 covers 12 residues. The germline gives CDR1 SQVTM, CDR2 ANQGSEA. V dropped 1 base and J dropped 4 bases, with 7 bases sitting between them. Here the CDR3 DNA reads TGCAGCGTTGAAGTGGGTGTAGAGACCCAGTACTTC. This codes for CSVEVGVETQYF. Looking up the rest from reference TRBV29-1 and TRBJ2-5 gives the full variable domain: SAVISQKPSRDICQRGTSLTIQCQVDSQVTMMFWYRQQPGQSLTLIATANQGSEATYESGFVIDKFPISRPNLTFSTLTVSNMSPEDSSIYLCSVEVGVETQYFGPGTRLLVL.

The CDR3 loop reads CASSLKGTLRINYGYTF. DNA of the CDR3: TGTGCCAGCAGCTTGAAGGGGACTCTGCGGATTAACTATGGCTACACCTTC. This chain uses TRBV5-4 with TRBJ1-2, with D tentatively TRBD1 (5 bases). Germline V CDR1 and CDR2: SGHNT, YYREEE (reference sequence). V dropped 1 base and J dropped 1 base, with 17 bases sitting between them. This CDR3 has 17 residues.

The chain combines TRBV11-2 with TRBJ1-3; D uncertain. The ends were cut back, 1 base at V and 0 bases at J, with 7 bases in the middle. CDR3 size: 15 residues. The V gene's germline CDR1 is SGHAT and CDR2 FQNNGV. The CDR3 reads CASSLAPLSGNTIYF. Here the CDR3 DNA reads TGTGCCAGCAGCTTAGCCCCACTCTCTGGAAACACCATATATTTT. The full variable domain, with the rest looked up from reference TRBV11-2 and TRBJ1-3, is EAGVAQSPRYKIIEKRQSVAFWCNPISGHATLYWYQQILGQGPKLLIQFQNNGVVDDSQLPKDRFSAERLKGVDSTLKIQPAKLEDSAVYLCASSLAPLSGNTIYFGEGSWLTVV.

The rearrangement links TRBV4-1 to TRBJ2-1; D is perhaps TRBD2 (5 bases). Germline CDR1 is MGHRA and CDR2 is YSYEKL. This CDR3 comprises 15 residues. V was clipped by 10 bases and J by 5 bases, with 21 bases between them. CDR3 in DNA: TGCGCCACCTCGGGGTGGTGGGGAGTCCACAATGAGCAGTTCTTC. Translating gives CATSGWWGVHNEQFF.

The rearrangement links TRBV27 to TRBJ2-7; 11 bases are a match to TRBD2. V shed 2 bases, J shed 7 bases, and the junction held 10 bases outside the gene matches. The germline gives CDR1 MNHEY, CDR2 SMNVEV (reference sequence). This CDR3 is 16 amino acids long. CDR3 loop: CASSLQLAGVPGEQYF. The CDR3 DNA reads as TGTGCCAGCAGTTTACAACTAGCGGGGGTCCCCGGGGAGCAGTACTTC.

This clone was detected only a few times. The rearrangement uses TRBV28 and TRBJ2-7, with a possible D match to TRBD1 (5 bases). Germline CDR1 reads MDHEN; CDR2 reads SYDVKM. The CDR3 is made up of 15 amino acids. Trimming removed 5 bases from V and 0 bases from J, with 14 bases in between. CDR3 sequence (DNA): TGTGCCAGCAGTATACAGGTGGCGATCTCCTACGAGCAGTACTTC. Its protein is CASSIQVAISYEQYF.

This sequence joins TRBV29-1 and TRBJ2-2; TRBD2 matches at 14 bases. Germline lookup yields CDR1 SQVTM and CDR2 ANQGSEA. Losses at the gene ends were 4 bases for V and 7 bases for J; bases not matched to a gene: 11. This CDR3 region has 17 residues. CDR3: CSVGTTSGRDFVGELFF. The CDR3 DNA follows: TGCAGCGTTGGCACGACTAGCGGGAGGGACTTTGTCGGGGAGCTGTTTTTT.

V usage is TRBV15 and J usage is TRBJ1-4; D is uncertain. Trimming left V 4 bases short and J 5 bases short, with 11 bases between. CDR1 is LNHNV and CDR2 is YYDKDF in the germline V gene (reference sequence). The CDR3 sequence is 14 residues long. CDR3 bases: TGTGCCACCAGCAACTCACCCAGGAATGAAAAACTGTTTTTT. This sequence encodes CATSNSPRNEKLFF.

Here the CDR3 DNA reads TGTGCCAGCAGCCCCCTCCCCCGGACCGAGCAGTACTTC. Protein: CASSPLPRTEQYF. The chain has TRBV9 and TRBJ2-7, with D hard to call. V gave up 4 bases and J gave up 6 bases, with 14 bases separating them. Germline values: CDR1 SGDLS, CDR2 YYNGEE. The CDR3 consists of 13 residues.

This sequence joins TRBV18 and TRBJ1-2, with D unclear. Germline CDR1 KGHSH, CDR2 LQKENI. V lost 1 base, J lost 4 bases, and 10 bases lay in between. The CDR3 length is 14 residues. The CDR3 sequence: CASSPQGSPYGYTF. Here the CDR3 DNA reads TGTGCCAGCTCACCACAAGGCAGCCCCTATGGCTACACCTTC.

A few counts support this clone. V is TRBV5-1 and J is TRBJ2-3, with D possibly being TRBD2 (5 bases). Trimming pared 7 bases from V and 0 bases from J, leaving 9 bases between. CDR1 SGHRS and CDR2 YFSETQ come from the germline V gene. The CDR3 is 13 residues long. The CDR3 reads CASQDYSTDTQYF. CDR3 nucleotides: TGCGCCAGCCAAGACTACAGCACAGATACGCAGTATTTT. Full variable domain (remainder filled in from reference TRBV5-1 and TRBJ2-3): KAGVTQTPRYLIKTRGQQVTLSCSPISGHRSVSWYQQTPGQGLQFLFEYFSETQRNKGNFPGRFSGRQFSNSRSEMNVSTLELGDSALYLCASQDYSTDTQYFGPGTRLTVL.

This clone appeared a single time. This CDR3 is CASSLVDRPNYGYTF. The DNA of the CDR3 is TGTGCCAGCAGTCTCGTCGACAGGCCCAACTATGGCTACACCTTC. The gene calls are TRBV7-9 and TRBJ1-2, with a weak D call TRBD1 (6 bases). The CDR3 runs to 15 residues. The germline CDR1 and CDR2 sequences are SEHNR and FQNEAQ (reference sequence). Trimming pared 6 bases from V and 2 bases from J, leaving 16 bases between.

CDR3 nucleotides: TGTGCCAGGGGCGGGGGCACGGACTATGGCTACACCTTC. This encodes CARGGGTDYGYTF. The chain has TRBV28 and TRBJ1-2; a weak D match, TRBD1 (6 bases). The CDR3 has 13 amino acids. Trimming stripped 9 bases from V and 3 bases from J, with 14 bases between. The germline CDR1 and CDR2 sequences are MDHEN and SYDVKM.

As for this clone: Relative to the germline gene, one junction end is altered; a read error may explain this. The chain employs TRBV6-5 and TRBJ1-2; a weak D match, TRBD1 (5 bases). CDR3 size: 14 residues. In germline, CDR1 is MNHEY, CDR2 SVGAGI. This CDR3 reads CANSYGGGNYGYTF. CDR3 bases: TGTGCCAACAGTTATGGGGGAGGGAACTATGGCTACACCTTC.